Listed here is a single TCR beta chain. Its antigen is unknown. Measured with immunoSEQ multiplex PCR; TCRdb has only the in-frame clones, and not every one. The table has 140,000 to 150,000 clones, 86% seen once. This entry comes from a study of radiation and T cells in renal cell carcinoma. General study findings and limits: From baseline, blood top tumor clonotypes peaked at 2 weeks post-radiation.

Time point: blood 4 weeks post-SBRT, at nephrectomy. Treatment given: 15 Gy SBRT to primary tumor, nephrectomy 4 weeks later. Nephrectomy followed 15 Gy stereotactic body radiation by 4 weeks. Blood was sampled at baseline, 2 weeks and 4 weeks after SBRT. The patient's renal cell carcinoma had clear cell pathology. Germline V gene sequence: CDR1 SGHRS, CDR2 YFSETQ. V was shortened by 2 bases and J by 4 bases, with 12 bases between the two germline ends. The CDR3 totals 14 residues. The source was blood, collected from a patient whose treatment included radiotherapy and nephrectomy. The receptor's source is a woman in her 50s with renal cell carcinoma. The chain has TRBV5-1 and TRBJ1-2; D unclear. CDR3 residues: CASSFDPRSYGYTF. The CDR3 DNA sequence: TGCGCCAGCAGCTTTGATCCAAGGAGCTATGGCTACACCTTC.